The present entry profiles one TCR beta chain with its context. The antigen is unknown. CDR1 and CDR2 (germline): LGHNA, YSLEER. Unmatched junction bases numbered 6, after V lost 2 bases and J lost 6 bases. This CDR3 region has 15 residues. The record originates from a study of T cell repertoires in cytomegalovirus infection. At the level of the study: It was the public TCR beta signatures that indicated both CMV infection and matching HLA type. Study-wide results and caveats: CMV-specific TCR beta clonotypes restricted by HLA-C were the ones dominating the ex vivo response.

TCRdb itself ran the reads through MiXCR, one entry per CDR3 protein. The data contain roughly 500,000 distinct CDR3 sequences, about 42% of them singletons. This TCR derives from a human donor in good health (CMV status not recorded). Some clones in this sample may be carry-over from other donors' samples. The starting material was cultured PBMCs, obtained from culture after CMV antigen stimulation. This chain joins TRBV4-3 and TRBJ1-4; 7 bases align to TRBD1. The CDR3 sequence: CASSQRGQGDEKLFF. The CDR3 DNA follows: TGCGCCAGCAGCCAAAGGGGGCAGGGGGATGAAAAACTGTTTTTT.